This T cell receptor beta chain was identified during a study of CD8 T cells in Susac syndrome. Study at large: Of the sequenced Susac syndrome patients, six had active disease and under 10 were in remission. Patients with Susac syndrome, at blood draw, were therapy-naive, on corticosteroids, or on intravenous immunoglobulin alone.

Blood CD8+ and CD4+ T cells underwent high-throughput TCR beta sequencing. This clonotype was seen once. V lost 2 bases and J lost 3; bases outside the gene matches: 1. This CDR3 is built from 14 residues. The germline V gene has CDR1 MGHDK and CDR2 SYGVNS. RNA totalling roughly 0.45 to 1 ug underwent reverse transcription with random hexamers. TCR beta CDR3 was amplified by immunoSEQ multiplex PCR. This amplification extended across 54 Vbeta and 13 Jbeta segments. TCRdb ran MiXCR on the immunoSEQ multiplex PCR reads and lists one entry per CDR3 protein. The sample records 100,000 to 150,000 distinct CDR3 sequences, about 93% being singletons.

Sequenced sample: CD8+ T cells from PBMCs. The TCR originated in a human donor with Susac syndrome. The chain couples TRBV25-1 to TRBJ2-1; 7 bases are shared with TRBD1. The CDR3 DNA reads TGTGCCAGCAGTGAAGGGACAGACTACAATGAGCAGTTCTTC. As protein: CASSEGTDYNEQFF.